This TCR beta chain stems from a study of beta chain features in type 1 diabetes. Study-level results: Shortening of TCRB CDR3s, moderate but significant, appeared in all four CD4+ subsets of Type 1 diabetes patients.

A CD45RO/CCR7/CD25/CD127/CD95/CD27 panel sorted naive, central memory, regulatory and stem cell-like memory CD4+ cells. As every portion of the isolated RNA was reverse transcribed, the sequencing read expressed TCRB transcripts. Libraries were prepared by immunoSEQ multiplex PCR; TCRdb keeps only in-frame clonotypes and omits some of them. The repertoire has about 270,000 clones, 14% of them found once; the top ten carry approximately 0.015%. Comment on this clone: Its antigen is not identified.

After removal of 4 bases from V and 4 bases from J, the junction contained 11 bases not matched to a gene. This CDR3 is built from 17 residues. Germline V gives CDR1 SGHRS, CDR2 YFSETQ. The V gene is TRBV5-1, the J gene TRBJ2-1; 10 bases fit TRBD2. This sequence was found in a man aged 30-40 years with type 1 diabetes. Sequences were obtained from naive CD4+ T cells from blood. The CDR3 region is CASSEHPPGLAYNEQFF. The CDR3 region has the DNA TGCGCCAGCAGCGAACATCCACCGGGACTAGCGTACAATGAGCAGTTCTTC.